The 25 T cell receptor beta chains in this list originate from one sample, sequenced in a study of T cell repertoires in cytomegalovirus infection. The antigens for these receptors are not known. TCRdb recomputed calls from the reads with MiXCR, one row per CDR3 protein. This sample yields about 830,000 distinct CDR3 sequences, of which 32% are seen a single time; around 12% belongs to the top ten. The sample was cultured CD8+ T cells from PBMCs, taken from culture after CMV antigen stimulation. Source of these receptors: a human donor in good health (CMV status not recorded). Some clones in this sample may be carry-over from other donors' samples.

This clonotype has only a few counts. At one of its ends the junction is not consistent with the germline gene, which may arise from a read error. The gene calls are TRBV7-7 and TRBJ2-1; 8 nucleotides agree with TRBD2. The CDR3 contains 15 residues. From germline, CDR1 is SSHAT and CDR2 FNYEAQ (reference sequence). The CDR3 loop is CASSLELAAGNEQFF. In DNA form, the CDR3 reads TGTGCTAGCAGCTTAGAACTAGCGGCCGGGAATGAGCAGTTCTTC.

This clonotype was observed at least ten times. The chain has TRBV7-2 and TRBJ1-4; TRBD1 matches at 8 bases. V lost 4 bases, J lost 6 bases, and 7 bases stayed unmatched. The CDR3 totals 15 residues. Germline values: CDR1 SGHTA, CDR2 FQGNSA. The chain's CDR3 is CASSSLPGGDEKLFF. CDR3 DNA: TGTGCCAGCAGCTCATTACCAGGGGGCGATGAAAAACTGTTTTTT.

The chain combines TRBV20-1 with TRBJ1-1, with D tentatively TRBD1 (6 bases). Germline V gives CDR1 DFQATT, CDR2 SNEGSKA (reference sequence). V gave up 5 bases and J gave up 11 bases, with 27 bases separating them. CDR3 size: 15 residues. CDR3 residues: CSASSWGPGHLEAFF. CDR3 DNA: TGCAGTGCTTCCTCATGGGGGCCAGGGCACCTTGAGGCTTTCTTT.

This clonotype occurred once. The CDR3 loop is CASSPFPGGTHNEQFF. CDR3 sequence (DNA): TGTGCCAGCAGCCCATTTCCAGGAGGGACGCACAATGAGCAGTTCTTC. The chain carries TRBV6-6 and TRBJ2-1; possibly TRBD2 for D (6 bases). V was cut by 6 bases and J by 5 bases, with 20 bases left in between. Germline CDR1 MNHNY, CDR2 SVGAGI (reference sequence). This CDR3 has 16 amino acids.

CDR3 residues: CASSSPILGTDTQYF. The DNA for the CDR3 is TGTGCCAGCAGCTCTCCGATATTGGGCACAGATACGCAGTATTTT. The genes are TRBV7-2 and TRBJ2-3, with D unclear. Deletions cut 4 bases from V and 1 base from J, with 12 bases between. Germline lookup yields CDR1 SGHTA and CDR2 FQGNSA. The CDR3 loop spans 15 amino acids.

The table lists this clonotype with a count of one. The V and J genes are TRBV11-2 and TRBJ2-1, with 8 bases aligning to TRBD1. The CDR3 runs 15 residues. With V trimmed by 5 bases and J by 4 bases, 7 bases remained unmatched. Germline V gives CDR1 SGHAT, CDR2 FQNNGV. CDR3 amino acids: CASSGGTGPYNEQFF. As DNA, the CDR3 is TGTGCCAGCAGCGGAGGGACAGGCCCTTACAATGAGCAGTTCTTC.

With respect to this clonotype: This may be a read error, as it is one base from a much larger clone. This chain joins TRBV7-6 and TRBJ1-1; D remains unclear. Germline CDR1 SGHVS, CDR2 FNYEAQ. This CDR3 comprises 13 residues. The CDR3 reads CVSSLGRTVEAFF. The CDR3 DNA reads TGTGTCAGCAGCTTAGGTCGGACGGTTGAAGCTTTCTTT.

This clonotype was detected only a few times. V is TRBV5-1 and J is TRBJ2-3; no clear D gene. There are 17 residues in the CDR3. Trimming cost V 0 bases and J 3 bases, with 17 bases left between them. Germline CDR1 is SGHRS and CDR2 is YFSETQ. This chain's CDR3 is CASSLEGAHRLTDTQYF. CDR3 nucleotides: TGCGCCAGCAGCTTGGAGGGCGCCCACCGCTTAACAGATACGCAGTATTTT.

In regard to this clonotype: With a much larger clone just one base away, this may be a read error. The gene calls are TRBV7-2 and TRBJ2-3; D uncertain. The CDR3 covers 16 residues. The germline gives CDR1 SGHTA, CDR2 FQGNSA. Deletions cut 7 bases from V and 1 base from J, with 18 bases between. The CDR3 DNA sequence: TGTGCCAGCAACCTAATCTGGGGAACACGCACAGATACGCAGTATTTT. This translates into CASNLIWGTRTDTQYF.

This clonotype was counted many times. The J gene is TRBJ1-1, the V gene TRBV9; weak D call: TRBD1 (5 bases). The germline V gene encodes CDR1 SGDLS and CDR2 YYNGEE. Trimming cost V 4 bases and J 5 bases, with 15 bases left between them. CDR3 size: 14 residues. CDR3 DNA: TGTGCCAGCAGCCCCCGAGGGACCAATACTGAAGCTTTCTTT. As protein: CASSPRGTNTEAFF.

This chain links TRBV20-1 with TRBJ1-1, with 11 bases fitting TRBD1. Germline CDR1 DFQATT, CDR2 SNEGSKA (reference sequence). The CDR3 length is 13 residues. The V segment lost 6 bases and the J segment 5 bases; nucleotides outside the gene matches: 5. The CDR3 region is CSAPGTGGTEAFF. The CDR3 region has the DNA TGCAGTGCCCCAGGGACAGGGGGGACTGAAGCTTTCTTT.

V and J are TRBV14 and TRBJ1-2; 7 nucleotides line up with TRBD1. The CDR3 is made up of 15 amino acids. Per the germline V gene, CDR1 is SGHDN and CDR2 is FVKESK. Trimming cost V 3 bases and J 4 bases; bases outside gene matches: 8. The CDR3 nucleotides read TGTGCCAGCAGCCAGTTTCGTGGGACAGTCTATGGCTACACCTTC. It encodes CASSQFRGTVYGYTF.

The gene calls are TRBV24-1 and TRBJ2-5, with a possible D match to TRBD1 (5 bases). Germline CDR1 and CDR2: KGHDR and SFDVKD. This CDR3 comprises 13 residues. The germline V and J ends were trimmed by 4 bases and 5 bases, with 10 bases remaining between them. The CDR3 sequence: CATSEGPRETQYF. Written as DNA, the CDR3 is TGTGCCACCAGTGAGGGGCCGCGCGAGACCCAGTACTTC.

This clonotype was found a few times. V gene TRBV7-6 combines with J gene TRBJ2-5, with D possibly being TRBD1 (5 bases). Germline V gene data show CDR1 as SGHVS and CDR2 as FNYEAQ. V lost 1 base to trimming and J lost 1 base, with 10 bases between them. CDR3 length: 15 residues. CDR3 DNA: TGTGCCAGCAGCTTAGGTCCCAGGGTCCAAGAGACCCAGTACTTC. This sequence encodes CASSLGPRVQETQYF.

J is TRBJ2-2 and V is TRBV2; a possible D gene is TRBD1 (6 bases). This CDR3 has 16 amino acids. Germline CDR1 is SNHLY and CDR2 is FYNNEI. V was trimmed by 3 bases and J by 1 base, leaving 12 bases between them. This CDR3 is CASSDPGTMNTGELFF. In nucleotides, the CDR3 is TGTGCCAGCAGTGACCCCGGGACAATGAACACCGGGGAGCTGTTTTTT.

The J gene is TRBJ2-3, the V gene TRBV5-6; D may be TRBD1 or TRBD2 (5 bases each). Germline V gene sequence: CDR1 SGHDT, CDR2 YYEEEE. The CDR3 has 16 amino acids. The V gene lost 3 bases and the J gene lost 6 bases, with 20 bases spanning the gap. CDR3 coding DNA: TGTGCCAGCAGCTCGTACCGGGACCGACCCATGGATACGCAGTATTTT. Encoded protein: CASSSYRDRPMDTQYF. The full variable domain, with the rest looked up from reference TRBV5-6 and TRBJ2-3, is DAGVTQSPTHLIKTRGQQVTLRCSPKSGHDTVSWYQQALGQGPQFIFQYYEEEERQRGNFPDRFSGHQFPNYSSELNVNALLLGDSALYLCASSSYRDRPMDTQYFGPGTRLTVL.

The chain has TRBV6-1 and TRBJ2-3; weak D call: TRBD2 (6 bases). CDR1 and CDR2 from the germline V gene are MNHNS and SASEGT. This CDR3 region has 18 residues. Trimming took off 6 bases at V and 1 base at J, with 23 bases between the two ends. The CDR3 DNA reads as TGTGCCAGCAGATCCGGTCGTAGGAGGGGCGAAGGCACAGATACGCAGTATTTT. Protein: CASRSGRRRGEGTDTQYF.

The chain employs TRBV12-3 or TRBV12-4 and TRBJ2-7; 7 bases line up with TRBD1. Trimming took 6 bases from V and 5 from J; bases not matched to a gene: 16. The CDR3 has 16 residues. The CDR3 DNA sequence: TGTGCCAGCAGCCGTCCTATTGGGACAGCTACCCACGAGCAGTACTTC. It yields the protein CASSRPIGTATHEQYF.

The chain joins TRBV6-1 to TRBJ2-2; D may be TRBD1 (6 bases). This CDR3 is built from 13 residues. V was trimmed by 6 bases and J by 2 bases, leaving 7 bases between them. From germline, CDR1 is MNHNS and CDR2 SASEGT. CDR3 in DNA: TGTGCCAGCAGACAGGGAAACACCGGGGAGCTGTTTTTT. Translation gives CASRQGNTGELFF.

Here the CDR3 reads CASSNSRGYNEQFF. The CDR3 DNA reads TGTGCCAGTAGTAACTCGCGGGGGTACAATGAGCAGTTCTTC. The V and J genes are TRBV19 and TRBJ2-1; 7 positions match TRBD2. Trimming took 4 bases from V and 4 from J; bases not matched to a gene: 4. CDR1 is LNHDA and CDR2 is SQIVND in the germline V gene (reference sequence). The CDR3 runs 14 residues.

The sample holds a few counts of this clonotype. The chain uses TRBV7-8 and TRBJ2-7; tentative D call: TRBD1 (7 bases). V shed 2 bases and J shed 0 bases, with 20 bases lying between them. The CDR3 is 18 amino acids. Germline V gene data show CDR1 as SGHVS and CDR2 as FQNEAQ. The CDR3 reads CASSLYNWGDSSSYEQYF. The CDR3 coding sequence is TGTGCCAGCAGCTTATATAACTGGGGGGACAGTAGCTCCTACGAGCAGTACTTC.

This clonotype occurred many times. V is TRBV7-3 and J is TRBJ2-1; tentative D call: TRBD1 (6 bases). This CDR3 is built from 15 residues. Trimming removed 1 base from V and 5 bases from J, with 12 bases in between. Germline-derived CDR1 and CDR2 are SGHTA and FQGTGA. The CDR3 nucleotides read TGTGCCAGCAGCTTAAAGGCAGGGGAGAACAATGAGCAGTTCTTC. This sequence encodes CASSLKAGENNEQFF.

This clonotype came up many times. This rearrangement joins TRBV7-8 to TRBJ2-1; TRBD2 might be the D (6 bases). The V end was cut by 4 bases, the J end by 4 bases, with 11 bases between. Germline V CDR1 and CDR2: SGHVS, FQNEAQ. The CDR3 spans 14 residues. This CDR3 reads CASSYGLFYNEQFF. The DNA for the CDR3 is TGTGCCAGCAGCTATGGACTATTTTACAATGAGCAGTTCTTC.

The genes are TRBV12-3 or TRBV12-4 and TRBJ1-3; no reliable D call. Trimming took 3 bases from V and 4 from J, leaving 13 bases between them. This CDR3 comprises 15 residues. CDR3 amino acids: CASSFMGWEGNTIYF. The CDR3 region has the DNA TGTGCCAGCAGTTTCATGGGCTGGGAAGGAAACACCATATATTTT.

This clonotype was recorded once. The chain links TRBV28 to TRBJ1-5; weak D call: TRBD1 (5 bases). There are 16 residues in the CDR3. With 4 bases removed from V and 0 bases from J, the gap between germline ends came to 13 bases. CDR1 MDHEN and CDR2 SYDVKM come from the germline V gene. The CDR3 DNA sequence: TGTGCCAGCAGTTATGATGGGGACTATAGCAATCAGCCCCAGCATTTT. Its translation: CASSYDGDYSNQPQHF.